This T cell receptor (beta chain) derives from a study of blood T cell repertoires in COVID-19. Study in general: Sites across the United States, Italy and Spain contributed samples from acute and convalescent COVID-19. Sources were T cells, B-cell-depleted T cells, or PBMCs; the material itself was cDNA or gDNA.

This clone was found a few times. Here immunoSEQ multiplex PCR was the method, and the copy in TCRdb shows in-frame clones only, minus some. The sample holds 110,000 to 150,000 clones; around 87% are singletons and the top ten take more than 5%. V gave up 4 bases and J gave up 5 bases; unmatched junction bases: 6. Germline V gene lookup returns CDR1 SEHNR and CDR2 FQNEAQ (reference sequence). The CDR3 covers 15 residues. The specimen was peripheral blood. This receptor was taken from a human donor in a cohort sampled during active COVID-19. The chain has TRBV7-9 and TRBJ1-2; 11 bases align to TRBD1. The CDR3 sequence: CASSSGQGARYGYTF. CDR3 nucleotide sequence: TGTGCCAGCAGCTCAGGACAGGGGGCTAGGTATGGCTACACCTTC. Filled out from reference TRBV7-9 and TRBJ1-2, the complete variable domain reads DTGVSQNPRHKITKRGQNVTFRCDPISEHNRLYWYRQTLGQGPEFLTYFQNEAQLEKSRLLSDRFSAERPKGSFSTLEIQRTEQGDSAMYLCASSSGQGARYGYTFGSGTRLTVV.